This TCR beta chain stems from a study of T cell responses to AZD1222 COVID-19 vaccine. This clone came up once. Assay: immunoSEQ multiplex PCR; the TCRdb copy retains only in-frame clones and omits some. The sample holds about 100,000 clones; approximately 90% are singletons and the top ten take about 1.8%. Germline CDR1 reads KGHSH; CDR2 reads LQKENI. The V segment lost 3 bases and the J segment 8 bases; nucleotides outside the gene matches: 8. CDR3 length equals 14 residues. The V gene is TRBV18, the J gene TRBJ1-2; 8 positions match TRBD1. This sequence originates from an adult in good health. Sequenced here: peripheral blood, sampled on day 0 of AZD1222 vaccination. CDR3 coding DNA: TGTGCCAGCTCACCCTCAAGGACAGGGCCCGGCTACACCTTC. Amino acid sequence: CASSPSRTGPGYTF.